The T cell receptor (beta chain) under discussion was sequenced for a study of vaccination and CD4 T cells after COVID-19. Turning to the study itself: Four females and six males made up the convalescents, two of whom were Hispanic. Study-wide results and limits: Only after vaccination were a median about 90% of convalescents' reactive clones seen. In median terms, SARS-CoV-2-reactive clonotypes went from about 20 to 38, a nonsignificant rise.

The treatment here: approximately 9-day PBMC culture with coronavirus spike peptide pools or control peptides (ViraFEST assay). The authors isolated CD4+ T cells by negative selection after 10 to 11 days of culture. Cultured CD4+ T cell DNA was sequenced using the Oncomine TCR Beta short-read assay. In TCRdb, the PCR reads were re-called with MiXCR into one record per CDR3 protein. The profile shows 12,000 or so distinct CDR3 sequences, roughly three fifths of them singletons. Germline V lookup: CDR1 DFQATT, CDR2 SNEGSKA (reference sequence). V shed 6 bases and J 7 bases; nucleotides not matched to a gene: 9. The CDR3 consists of 14 residues. In its sample, this clonotype was seen a few times. Its antigen is as yet unknown.

This TCR was recovered from a human donor who had recovered from COVID-19. The sample comprised CD4+ T cells from blood, cultured in vitro. The chain couples TRBV20-1 to TRBJ1-6, with TRBD1 identical over 7 bases. CDR3: CSANRQGWNSPLHF. The CDR3 region has the DNA TGCAGTGCGAATAGACAGGGATGGAATTCACCCCTCCACTTT.